The 15 T cell receptor beta chains in this list originate from one sample, sequenced in a study of cytomegalovirus exposure and HLA in healthy donors. Primers: 60 Vbeta forward and 13 Jbeta reverse. Using immunoSEQ multiplex PCR, the repertoire was profiled, and TCRdb retains in-frame clones only, with some absent. The data show 65,000 to 85,000 clones, around 73% seen once. The sample was PBMCs. The receptors originated from a woman aged 40 to 50 in good health and CMV-seropositive.

The chain combines TRBV4-2 with TRBJ2-2, with 8 positions matching TRBD2. CDR1 is LGHNA, CDR2 YNFKEQ, per germline. The V gene end was trimmed by 7 bases and the J gene end by 7 bases; junction bases not matched to a gene: 14. The CDR3 loop spans 16 amino acids. The DNA for the CDR3 is TGTGCCAGCACCCCGGGGCCGGGGGGGCAGATCGGGGAGCTGTTTTTT. This codes for CASTPGPGGQIGELFF.

The genes are TRBV18 and TRBJ2-3, with TRBD2 matching over 9 bases. Germline trimming cut 6 bases from V and 4 bases from J; bases unmatched to any gene: 8. CDR3 length equals 15 residues. CDR1 KGHSH and CDR2 LQKENI come from the germline V gene. The CDR3 DNA is TGTGCCAGCTCGCAACCTAGCGGGGTGTCAGATACGCAGTATTTT. Translating gives CASSQPSGVSDTQYF.

The sample holds a few counts of this clone. This chain links TRBV9 with TRBJ2-2; a possible D gene is TRBD2 (6 bases). Germline values: CDR1 SGDLS, CDR2 YYNGEE. V lost 5 bases and J 1 base, leaving 9 bases between the germline ends. This CDR3 region has 14 residues. This CDR3 is CASRAGRNTGELFF. Here the CDR3 DNA reads TGTGCCAGCAGGGCGGGGCGGAACACCGGGGAGCTGTTTTTT.

The chain is built from TRBV5-5 and TRBJ2-1, with no clear D. CDR1 is SGHKS and CDR2 is YYEKEE in the germline V gene (reference sequence). The CDR3 has 13 residues. Trimming cost V 2 bases and J 1 base, with 4 bases left between them. The CDR3 bases are TGTGCCAGCAGCTTAACTTCCTACAATGAGCAGTTCTTC. Translating it yields CASSLTSYNEQFF.

This chain connects TRBV5-4 to TRBJ1-6; TRBD1 is a possible D gene (5 bases). V lost 7 bases and J 9 bases, leaving 20 bases between the germline ends. CDR3 length: 15 residues. The V gene's germline CDR1 is SGHNT and CDR2 YYREEE (reference sequence). CDR3 sequence: CASSPGGRVGSPLHF. For the CDR3, the DNA is TGTGCCAGCTCCCCGGGGGGGAGGGTCGGTTCACCCCTCCACTTT.

This sequence joins TRBV7-9 and TRBJ2-5; no definite D call. V dropped 2 bases and J dropped 4 bases, with 11 bases sitting between them. Germline lookup yields CDR1 SEHNR and CDR2 FQNEAQ (reference sequence). CDR3 length: 14 amino acids. The CDR3 loop is CASSLRSGRETQYF. For the CDR3, the DNA is TGTGCCAGCAGCTTAAGGTCAGGCCGAGAGACCCAGTACTTC.

The genes are TRBV18 and TRBJ1-2; 8 bases align to TRBD1. V shed 5 bases, J shed 4 bases, and the junction held 12 bases outside the gene matches. This CDR3 comprises 16 residues. Germline lookup yields CDR1 KGHSH and CDR2 LQKENI. The CDR3 DNA sequence: TGTGCCAGCTCATCACGGACAGGGAACGAGGGCTATGGCTACACCTTC. It codes for CASSSRTGNEGYGYTF.

The rearrangement joins TRBV6-1 to TRBJ2-1; 7 bases match TRBD2. With 2 bases clipped from V and 8 bases from J, the junction kept 6 bases outside the gene matches. The germline V gene encodes CDR1 MNHNS and CDR2 SASEGT. There are 14 residues in the CDR3. The CDR3 nucleotides are TGTGCCAGCAGTGAACCTGCTAGCGGTTATGAGCAGTTCTTC. Protein: CASSEPASGYEQFF.

This chain links TRBV2 with TRBJ1-3, with D hard to call. CDR1 SNHLY and CDR2 FYNNEI come from the germline V gene. V lost 7 bases, J lost 0 bases, and 10 bases lay in between. The CDR3 extends over 14 amino acids. The CDR3 loop reads CASIAGSSGNTIYF. As DNA, the CDR3 is TGTGCCAGCATCGCCGGGAGCTCTGGAAACACCATATATTTT.

The chain has TRBV4-2 and TRBJ2-7; 7 bases align to TRBD1. Trimming cost V 0 bases and J 3 bases; bases outside gene matches: 11. The CDR3 has 17 amino acids. The germline V gene encodes CDR1 LGHNA and CDR2 YNFKEQ. CDR3 amino acids: CASSQDLSGTDYYEQYF. The CDR3 DNA reads TGTGCCAGCAGCCAAGACCTCTCAGGGACAGATTACTACGAGCAGTACTTC.

The chain uses TRBV5-1 and TRBJ2-3; 7 positions agree with TRBD2. The CDR3 length is 15 residues. CDR1 is SGHRS and CDR2 is YFSETQ in the germline V gene. The trim removed 5 bases at V and 2 bases at J, leaving 8 bases unmatched. The CDR3 protein is CASRERGLLTDTQYF. The CDR3 bases are TGCGCCAGCAGAGAGCGGGGCCTACTCACAGATACGCAGTATTTT. Supplemented by reference TRBV5-1 and TRBJ2-3, the full variable domain reads KAGVTQTPRYLIKTRGQQVTLSCSPISGHRSVSWYQQTPGQGLQFLFEYFSETQRNKGNFPGRFSGRQFSNSRSEMNVSTLELGDSALYLCASRERGLLTDTQYFGPGTRLTVL.

This chain joins TRBV7-2 and TRBJ2-1, with 7 bases that match TRBD1. CDR1 and CDR2 (germline): SGHTA, FQGNSA. This CDR3 is built from 16 residues. Trimming took 7 bases from V and 0 from J; bases not matched to a gene: 9. The CDR3 loop is CASNRQGSGSYNEQFF. Written as DNA, the CDR3 is TGTGCCAGCAACCGACAGGGTTCGGGCTCCTACAATGAGCAGTTCTTC.

The V and J genes are TRBV25-1 and TRBJ2-2, with TRBD1 matching 9 bases. J was trimmed by 3 bases and V by 4 bases; bases with no gene match: 0. CDR3 length equals 14 residues. Germline-derived CDR1 and CDR2 are MGHDK and SYGVNS. CDR3 sequence reads: CASSGTGDTGELFF. In nucleotides, the CDR3 is TGTGCCAGCAGTGGGACAGGGGACACCGGGGAGCTGTTTTTT.

The chain uses TRBV28 and TRBJ1-2; TRBD1 matches at 11 bases. Germline CDR1 is MDHEN and CDR2 is SYDVKM. V dropped 7 bases and J dropped 6; count of bases not matched to a gene: 13. The CDR3 is made up of 16 amino acids. The CDR3 loop reads CASTGADRGHSDGYTF. CDR3 DNA sequence: TGTGCCAGCACCGGAGCGGACAGGGGGCATTCAGATGGCTACACCTTC.

The CDR3 here is CASRSSENTDTQYF. The DNA for the CDR3 is TGTGCCAGCAGATCTAGCGAGAACACAGATACGCAGTATTTT. This sequence joins TRBV2 and TRBJ2-3; possible D gene TRBD2, 6 bases. The ends were cut back, 6 bases at V and 2 bases at J, with 12 bases in the middle. The CDR3 spans 14 residues. Per germline, CDR1 SNHLY and CDR2 FYNNEI.